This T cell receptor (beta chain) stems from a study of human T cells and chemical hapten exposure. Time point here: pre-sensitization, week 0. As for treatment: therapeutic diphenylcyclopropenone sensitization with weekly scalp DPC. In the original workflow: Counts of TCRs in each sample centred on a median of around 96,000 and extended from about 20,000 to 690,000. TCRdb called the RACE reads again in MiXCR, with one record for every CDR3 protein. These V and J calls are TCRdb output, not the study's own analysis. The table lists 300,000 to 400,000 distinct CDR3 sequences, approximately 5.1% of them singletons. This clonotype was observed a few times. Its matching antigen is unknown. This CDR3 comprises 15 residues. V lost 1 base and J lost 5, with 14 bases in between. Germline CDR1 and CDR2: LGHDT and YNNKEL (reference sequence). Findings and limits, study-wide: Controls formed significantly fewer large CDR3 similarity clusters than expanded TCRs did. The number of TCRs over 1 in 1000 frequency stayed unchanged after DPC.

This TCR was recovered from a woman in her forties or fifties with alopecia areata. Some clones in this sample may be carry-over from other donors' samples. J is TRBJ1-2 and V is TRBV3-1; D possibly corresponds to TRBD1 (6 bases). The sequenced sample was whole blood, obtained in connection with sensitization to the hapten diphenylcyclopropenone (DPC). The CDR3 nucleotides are TGTGCCAGCAGCCAAGTCGTACAGGGTGGATATGGCTACACCTTC. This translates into CASSQVVQGGYGYTF.